Below are 4 T cell receptor beta chains sequenced from a single sample in a study of blood T cells in healthy people across ages. PCR was performed a second time for about 7 to 12 cycles using a sample-barcoded 5' primer and a J-beta primer mix. Via MiXCR, TCRdb re-called the 5' RACE reads, giving one row per CDR3 protein. Altogether around 750,000 distinct CDR3 sequences are present, approximately 55% being singletons, with the ten largest covering approximately 40%. Sequences were obtained from blood. These receptors were obtained from an elderly man in good health.

The chain is built from TRBV10-3 and TRBJ2-6; 8 nucleotides align to TRBD1. This CDR3 has 16 amino acids. Trimming at V came to 5 bases and at J to 0 bases, leaving 3 bases not matched to a gene. Germline values: CDR1 ENHRY, CDR2 SYGVKD. CDR3 region: CAISRGQGSGANVLTF. CDR3 DNA sequence: TGTGCCATCAGTCGCGGACAGGGCTCTGGGGCCAACGTCCTGACTTTC.

Only a few counts were recorded for this clonotype. The CDR3 reads CASSLNRGRETQYF. As DNA, the CDR3 is TGTGCCAGCAGCTTAAACAGGGGTAGGGAGACCCAGTACTTC. The chain uses TRBV7-2 and TRBJ2-5; 7 nucleotides agree with TRBD1. The CDR3 is 14 amino acids. The germline CDR1 and CDR2 sequences are SGHTA and FQGNSA. V shed 2 bases and J 5 bases; nucleotides not matched to a gene: 5.

A single count supports this clonotype. The V gene is TRBV20-1, the J gene TRBJ2-1; D is tentatively TRBD1 or TRBD2 (5 bases each). This CDR3 region has 13 residues. Germline CDR1 and CDR2: DFQATT and SNEGSKA (reference sequence). The germline V and J ends were trimmed by 6 bases and 7 bases, with 16 bases remaining between them. CDR3 region: CSAPGPTENEQFF. CDR3 bases: TGCAGTGCGCCGGGACCCACCGAGAATGAGCAGTTCTTC.

The chain has TRBV24-1 and TRBJ2-5; TRBD1 is a possible D gene (6 bases). The germline V gene encodes CDR1 KGHDR and CDR2 SFDVKD. The CDR3 consists of 15 residues. The V and J ends lost 4 bases and 5 bases respectively, with 16 bases between them. The CDR3 DNA reads TGTGCCACCAGTGAAGCGGTTGGGGGCCCGGAGACCCAGTACTTC. Translated, it gives CATSEAVGGPETQYF.